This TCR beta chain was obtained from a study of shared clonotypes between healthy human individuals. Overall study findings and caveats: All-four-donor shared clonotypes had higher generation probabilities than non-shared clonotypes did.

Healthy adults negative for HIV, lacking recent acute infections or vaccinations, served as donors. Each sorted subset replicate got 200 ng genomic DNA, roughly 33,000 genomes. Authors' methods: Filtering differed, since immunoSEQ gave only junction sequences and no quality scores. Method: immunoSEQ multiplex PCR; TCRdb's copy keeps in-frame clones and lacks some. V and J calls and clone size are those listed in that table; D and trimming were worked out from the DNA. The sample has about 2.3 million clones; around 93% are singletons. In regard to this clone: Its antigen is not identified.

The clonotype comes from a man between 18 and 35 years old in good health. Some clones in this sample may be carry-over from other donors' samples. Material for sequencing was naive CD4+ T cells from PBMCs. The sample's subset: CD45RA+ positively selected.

The CDR3: CASSLPRESGSGSYNEQFF. As DNA, the CDR3 is TGCGCCAGCAGCTTGCCGCGGGAGTCGGGATCGGGCTCCTACAATGAGCAGTTCTTC. The gene calls are TRBV5-1 and TRBJ2-1; TRBD2 matches 7 bases. Looked up from germline, CDR1 is SGHRS and CDR2 is YFSETQ. CDR3 length: 19 amino acids. V shed 1 base and J 0 bases; nucleotides not matched to a gene: 13.